This TCR beta chain was sequenced for a study of cytomegalovirus exposure and HLA in healthy donors. Study-level findings and limits: Earlier analysis yielded a pattern in which most TCR beta V segments were productive about 90% or about 30% of the time.

Germline CDR1 is SGHRS and CDR2 is YFSETQ. The CDR3 runs to 14 residues. V dropped 2 bases and J dropped 2 bases, with 8 bases sitting between them. Primers: 60 Vbeta forward and 13 Jbeta reverse. Clones were read by immunoSEQ multiplex PCR, and TCRdb kept only the in-frame ones, dropping some. The sample records 150,000 or so clones, around 79% being singletons. In regard to this clone: Its specificity is not known.

Each donor's status was that of a healthy bone marrow donor. Sequencing was carried out using PBMCs. This TCR was recovered from a man aged 18 to 29 in good health and CMV-seronegative. The J gene is TRBJ1-3, the V gene TRBV5-1, with D possibly being TRBD1 (5 bases). The CDR3 protein is CASSLSGTGNTIYF. The CDR3 DNA sequence: TGCGCCAGCAGCTTATCAGGGACTGGAAACACCATATATTTT. Combining the CDR3 with reference TRBV5-1 and TRBJ1-3 gives the whole variable domain KAGVTQTPRYLIKTRGQQVTLSCSPISGHRSVSWYQQTPGQGLQFLFEYFSETQRNKGNFPGRFSGRQFSNSRSEMNVSTLELGDSALYLCASSLSGTGNTIYFGEGSWLTVV.